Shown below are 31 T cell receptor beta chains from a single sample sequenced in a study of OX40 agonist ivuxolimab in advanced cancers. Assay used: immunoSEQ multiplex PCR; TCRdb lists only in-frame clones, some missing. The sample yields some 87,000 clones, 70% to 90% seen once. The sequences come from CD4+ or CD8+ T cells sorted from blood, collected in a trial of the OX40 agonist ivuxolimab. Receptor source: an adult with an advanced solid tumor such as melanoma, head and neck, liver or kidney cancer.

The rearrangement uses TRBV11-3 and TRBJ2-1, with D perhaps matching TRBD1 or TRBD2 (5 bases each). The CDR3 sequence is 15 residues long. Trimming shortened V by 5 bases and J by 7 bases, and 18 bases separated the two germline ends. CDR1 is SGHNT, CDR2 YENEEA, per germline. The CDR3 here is CASSLYSGPENEQFF. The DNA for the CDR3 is TGTGCCAGCAGCCTCTATTCGGGACCCGAAAATGAGCAGTTCTTC.

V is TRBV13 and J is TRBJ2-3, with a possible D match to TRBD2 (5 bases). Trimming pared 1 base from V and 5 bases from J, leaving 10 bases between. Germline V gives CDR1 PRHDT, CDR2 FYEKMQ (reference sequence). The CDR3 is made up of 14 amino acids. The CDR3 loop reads CASSLAGGQDTQYF. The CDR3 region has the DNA TGTGCCAGCAGCTTAGCAGGAGGTCAAGATACGCAGTATTTT.

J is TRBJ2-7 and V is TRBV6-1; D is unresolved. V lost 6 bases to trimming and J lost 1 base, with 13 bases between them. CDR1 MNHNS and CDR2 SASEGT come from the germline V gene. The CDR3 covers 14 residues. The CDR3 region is CASSPVRSSYEQYF. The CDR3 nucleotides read TGTGCCAGCAGCCCCGTTAGAAGTTCCTACGAGCAGTACTTC.

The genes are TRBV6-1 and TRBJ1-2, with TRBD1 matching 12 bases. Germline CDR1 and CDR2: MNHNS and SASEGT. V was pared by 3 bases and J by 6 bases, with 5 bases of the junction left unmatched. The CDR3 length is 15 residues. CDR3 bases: TGTGCCAGCAGTGACTGGGACAGGGGGCTTCATGGCTACACCTTC. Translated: CASSDWDRGLHGYTF.

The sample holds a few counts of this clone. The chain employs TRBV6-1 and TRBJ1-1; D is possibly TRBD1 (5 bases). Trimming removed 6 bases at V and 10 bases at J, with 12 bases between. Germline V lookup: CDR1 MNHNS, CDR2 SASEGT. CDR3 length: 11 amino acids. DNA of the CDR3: TGTGCCAGCAGCCCCAGGGAGGGAGCTTTCTTT. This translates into CASSPREGAFF.

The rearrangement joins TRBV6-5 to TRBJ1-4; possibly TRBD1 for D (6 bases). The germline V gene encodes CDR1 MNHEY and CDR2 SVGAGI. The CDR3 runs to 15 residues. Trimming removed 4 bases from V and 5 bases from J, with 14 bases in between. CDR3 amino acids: CASSSLTGANEKLFF. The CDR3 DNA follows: TGTGCCAGCAGTTCGCTGACAGGCGCGAATGAAAAACTGTTTTTT.

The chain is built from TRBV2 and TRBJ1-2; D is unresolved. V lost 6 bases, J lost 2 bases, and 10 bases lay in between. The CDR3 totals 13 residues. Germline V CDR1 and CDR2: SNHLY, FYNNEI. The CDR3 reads CASRPDINYGYTF. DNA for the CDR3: TGTGCCAGCAGGCCCGACATAAACTATGGCTACACCTTC.

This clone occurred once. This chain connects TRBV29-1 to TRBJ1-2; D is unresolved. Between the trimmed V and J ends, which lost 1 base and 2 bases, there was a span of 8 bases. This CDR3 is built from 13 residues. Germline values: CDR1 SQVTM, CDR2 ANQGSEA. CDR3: CSVEAGLNYGYTF. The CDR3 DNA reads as TGCAGCGTTGAAGCCGGGTTAAACTATGGCTACACCTTC.

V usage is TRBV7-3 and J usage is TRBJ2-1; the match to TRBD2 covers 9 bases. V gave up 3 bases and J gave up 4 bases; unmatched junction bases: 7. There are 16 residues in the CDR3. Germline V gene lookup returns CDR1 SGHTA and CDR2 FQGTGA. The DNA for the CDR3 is TGTGCCAGCAGCTTGGTAGCGGGAGTGGATTACAATGAGCAGTTCTTC. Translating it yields CASSLVAGVDYNEQFF.

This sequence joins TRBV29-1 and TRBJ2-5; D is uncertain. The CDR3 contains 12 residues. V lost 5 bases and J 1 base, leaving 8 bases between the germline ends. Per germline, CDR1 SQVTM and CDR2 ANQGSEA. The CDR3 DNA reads TGCAGCGTTTCGAGTCTCCAAGAGACCCAGTACTTC. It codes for CSVSSLQETQYF.

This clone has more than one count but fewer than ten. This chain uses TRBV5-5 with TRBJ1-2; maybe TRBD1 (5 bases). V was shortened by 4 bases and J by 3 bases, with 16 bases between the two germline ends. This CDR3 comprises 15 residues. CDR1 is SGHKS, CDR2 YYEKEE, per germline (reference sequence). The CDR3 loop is CASSRDPKNYYGYTF. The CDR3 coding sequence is TGTGCCAGCAGCCGGGACCCAAAAAATTACTATGGCTACACCTTC.

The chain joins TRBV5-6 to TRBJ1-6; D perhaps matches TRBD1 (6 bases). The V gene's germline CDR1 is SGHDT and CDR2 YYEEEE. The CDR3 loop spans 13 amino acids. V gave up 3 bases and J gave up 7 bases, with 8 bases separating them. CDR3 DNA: TGTGCCAGCAGCTGGACAGCGAATTCACCCCTCCACTTT. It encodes CASSWTANSPLHF.

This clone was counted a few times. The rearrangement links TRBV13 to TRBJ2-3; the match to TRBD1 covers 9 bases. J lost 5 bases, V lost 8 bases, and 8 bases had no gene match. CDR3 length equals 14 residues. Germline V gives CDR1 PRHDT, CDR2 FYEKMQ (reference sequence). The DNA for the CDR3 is TGTGCCAGCTCACGGACAGGGGAGAGAGATACGCAGTATTTT. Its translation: CASSRTGERDTQYF.

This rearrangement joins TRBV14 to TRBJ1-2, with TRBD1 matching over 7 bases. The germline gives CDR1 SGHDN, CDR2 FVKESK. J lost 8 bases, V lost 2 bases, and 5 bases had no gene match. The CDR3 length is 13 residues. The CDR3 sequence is CASSQYRQGGYTF. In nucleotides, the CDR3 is TGTGCCAGCAGCCAATACCGACAGGGCGGCTACACCTTC. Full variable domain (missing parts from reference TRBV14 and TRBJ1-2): EAGVTQFPSHSVIEKGQTVTLRCDPISGHDNLYWYRRVMGKEIKFLLHFVKESKQDESGMPNNRFLAERTGGTYSTLKVQPAELEDSGVYFCASSQYRQGGYTFGSGTRLTVV.

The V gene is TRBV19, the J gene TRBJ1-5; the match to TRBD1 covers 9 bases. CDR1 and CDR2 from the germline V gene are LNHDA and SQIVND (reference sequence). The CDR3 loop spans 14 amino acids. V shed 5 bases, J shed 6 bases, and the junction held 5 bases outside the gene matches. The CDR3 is CASSFRTGVQPQHF. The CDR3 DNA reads TGTGCCAGTAGTTTTCGGACAGGGGTTCAGCCCCAGCATTTT.

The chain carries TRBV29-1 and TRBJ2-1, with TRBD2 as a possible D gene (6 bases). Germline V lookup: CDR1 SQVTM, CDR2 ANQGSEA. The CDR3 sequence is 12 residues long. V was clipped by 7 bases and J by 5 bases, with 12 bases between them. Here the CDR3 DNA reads TGCAGCGCCAGGGACTTACACAATGAGCAGTTCTTC. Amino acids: CSARDLHNEQFF.

The CDR3 coding sequence is TGTGCCAGCTCGACCAGAGGTAGCGGGGCGAATGAGCAGTTCTTC. Encoded protein: CASSTRGSGANEQFF. The chain recombines TRBV18 with TRBJ2-1, with 8 bases aligning to TRBD2. Germline CDR1 and CDR2: KGHSH and LQKENI. The CDR3 is made up of 15 amino acids. With V trimmed by 6 bases and J by 7 bases, 11 bases remained unmatched.

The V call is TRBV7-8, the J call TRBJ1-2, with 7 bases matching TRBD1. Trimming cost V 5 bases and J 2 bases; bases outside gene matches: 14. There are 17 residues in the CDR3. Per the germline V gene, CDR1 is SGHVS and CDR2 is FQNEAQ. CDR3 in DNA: TGTGCCAGCAGCCCTGTTAAGGGCAGGGGGAGAAACTATGGCTACACCTTC. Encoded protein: CASSPVKGRGRNYGYTF.

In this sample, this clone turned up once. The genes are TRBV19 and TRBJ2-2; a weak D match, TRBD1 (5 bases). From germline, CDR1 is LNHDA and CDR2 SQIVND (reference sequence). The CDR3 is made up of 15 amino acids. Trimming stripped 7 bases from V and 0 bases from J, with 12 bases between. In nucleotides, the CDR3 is TGTGCCAGTAAGGGGTGGGCAGCGAACACCGGGGAGCTGTTTTTT. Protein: CASKGWAANTGELFF. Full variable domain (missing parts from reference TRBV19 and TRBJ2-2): DGGITQSPKYLFRKEGQNVTLSCEQNLNHDAMYWYRQDPGQGLRLIYYSQIVNDFQKGDIAEGYSVSREKKESFPLTVTSAQKNPTAFYLCASKGWAANTGELFFGEGSRLTVL.

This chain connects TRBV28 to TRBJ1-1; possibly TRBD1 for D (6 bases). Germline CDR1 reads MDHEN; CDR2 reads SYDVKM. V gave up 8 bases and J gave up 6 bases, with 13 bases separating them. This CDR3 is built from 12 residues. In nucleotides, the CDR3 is TGTGCCAGCTTAGAACAGGGCGCTGAAGCTTTCTTT. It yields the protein CASLEQGAEAFF. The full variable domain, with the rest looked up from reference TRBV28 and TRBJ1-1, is DVKVTQSSRYLVKRTGEKVFLECVQDMDHENMFWYRQDPGLGLRLIYFSYDVKMKEKGDIPEGYSVSREKKERFSLILESASTNQTSMYLCASLEQGAEAFFGQGTRLTVV.

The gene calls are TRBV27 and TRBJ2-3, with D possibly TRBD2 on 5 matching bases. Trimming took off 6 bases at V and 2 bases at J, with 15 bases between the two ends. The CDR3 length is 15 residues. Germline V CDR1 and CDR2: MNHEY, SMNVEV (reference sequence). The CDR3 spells CASRSAVFYTDTQYF. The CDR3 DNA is TGTGCCAGCAGATCAGCGGTCTTTTACACAGATACGCAGTATTTT.

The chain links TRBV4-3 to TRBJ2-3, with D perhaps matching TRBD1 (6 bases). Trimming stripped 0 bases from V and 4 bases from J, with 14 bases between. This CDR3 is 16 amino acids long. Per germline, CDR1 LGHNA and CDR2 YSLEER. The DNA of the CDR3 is TGCGCCAGCAGCCAAGATCACAGGGTGAAGTCAGATACGCAGTATTTT. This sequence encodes CASSQDHRVKSDTQYF.

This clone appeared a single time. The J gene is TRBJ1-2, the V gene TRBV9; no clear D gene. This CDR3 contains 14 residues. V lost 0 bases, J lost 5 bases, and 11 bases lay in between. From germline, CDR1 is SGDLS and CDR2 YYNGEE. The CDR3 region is CASSVGNGGYGYTF. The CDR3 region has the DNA TGTGCCAGCAGCGTAGGAAATGGAGGGTATGGCTACACCTTC.

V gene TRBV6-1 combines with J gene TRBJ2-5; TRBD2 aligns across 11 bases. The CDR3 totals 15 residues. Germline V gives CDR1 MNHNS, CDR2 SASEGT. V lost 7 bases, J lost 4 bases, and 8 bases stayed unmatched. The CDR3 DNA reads TGTGCCAGCACCAATAGCGGGGGGGGAGGAGAGACCCAGTACTTC. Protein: CASTNSGGGGETQYF.

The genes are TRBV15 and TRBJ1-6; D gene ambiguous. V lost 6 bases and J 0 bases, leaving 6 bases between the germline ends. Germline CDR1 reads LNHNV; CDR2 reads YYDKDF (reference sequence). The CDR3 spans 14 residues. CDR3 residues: CATSESSYNSPLHF. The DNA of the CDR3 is TGTGCCACCAGTGAGAGCTCCTATAATTCACCCCTCCACTTT.

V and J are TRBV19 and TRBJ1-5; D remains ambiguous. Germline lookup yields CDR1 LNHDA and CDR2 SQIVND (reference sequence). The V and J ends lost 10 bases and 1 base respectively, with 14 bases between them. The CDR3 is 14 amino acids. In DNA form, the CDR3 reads TGTGCCACCACCTTGCGGGGAAGCAATCAGCCCCAGCATTTT. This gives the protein CATTLRGSNQPQHF.

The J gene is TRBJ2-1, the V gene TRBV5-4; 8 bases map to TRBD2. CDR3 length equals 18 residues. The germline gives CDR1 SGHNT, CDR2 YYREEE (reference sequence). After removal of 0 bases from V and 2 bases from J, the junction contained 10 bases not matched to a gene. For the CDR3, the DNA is TGTGCCAGCAGCTTGGCCTATGTTAGCGGGATGACCTACAATGAGCAGTTCTTC. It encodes CASSLAYVSGMTYNEQFF.

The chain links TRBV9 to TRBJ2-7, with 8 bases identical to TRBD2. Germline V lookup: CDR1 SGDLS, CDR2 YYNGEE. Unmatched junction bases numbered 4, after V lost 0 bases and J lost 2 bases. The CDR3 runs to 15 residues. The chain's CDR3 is CASSVGGGRPYEQYF. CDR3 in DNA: TGTGCCAGCAGCGTAGGCGGGGGGAGGCCCTACGAGCAGTACTTC.

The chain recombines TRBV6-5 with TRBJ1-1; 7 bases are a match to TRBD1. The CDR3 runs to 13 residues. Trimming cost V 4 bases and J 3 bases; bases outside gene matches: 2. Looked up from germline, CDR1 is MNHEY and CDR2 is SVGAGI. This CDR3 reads CASSSQGYTEAFF. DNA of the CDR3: TGTGCCAGCAGTTCACAGGGGTACACTGAAGCTTTCTTT.

The CDR3 nucleotides read TGTGCCAGCAGCCAGACAGGGTTCGAGACCCAGTACTTC. This translates into CASSQTGFETQYF. V gene TRBV5-8 combines with J gene TRBJ2-5, with TRBD1 identical over 7 bases. This CDR3 contains 13 residues. Per germline, CDR1 SGHTS and CDR2 YDEGEE. V lost 4 bases to trimming and J lost 5 bases; unmatched junction nucleotides: 5.

The CDR3 DNA reads as TGTGCCAGCTCACCACTCCCAACAGGGGTCGAAGCTTTCTTT. This sequence encodes CASSPLPTGVEAFF. V gene TRBV18 combines with J gene TRBJ1-1; 7 bases agree with TRBD1. The CDR3 runs to 14 residues. J gave up 8 bases and V 1 base, and 7 bases lay outside the gene matches. The germline V gene has CDR1 KGHSH and CDR2 LQKENI.